One sample yielded the 32 T cell receptor beta chains listed below, sequenced in a study of cytomegalovirus exposure and HLA in healthy donors. PCR was performed using 60 Vbeta and 13 Jbeta primers. TCRdb's table, derived via immunoSEQ multiplex PCR, lists solely in-frame clones and lacks some. This sample has about 120,000 clones; 15% to 20% occur once, and the top ten carry approximately 2.9%. Material for sequencing was PBMCs. These receptor sequences come from a female donor in good health and CMV-seropositive.

V and J are TRBV7-9 and TRBJ2-3, with D maybe TRBD1 (6 bases). The CDR3 totals 14 residues. Germline CDR1 SEHNR, CDR2 FQNEAQ (reference sequence). Between the trimmed V and J ends, which lost 5 bases and 4 bases, there was a span of 13 bases. The DNA for the CDR3 is TGTGCCAGCAGCATCATCCAGGGGTCAGATACGCAGTATTTT. The encoded protein is CASSIIQGSDTQYF. The variable domain in full, with the rest retrieved from reference TRBV7-9 and TRBJ2-3, is DTGVSQNPRHKITKRGQNVTFRCDPISEHNRLYWYRQTLGQGPEFLTYFQNEAQLEKSRLLSDRFSAERPKGSFSTLEIQRTEQGDSAMYLCASSIIQGSDTQYFGPGTRLTVL.

This clone was observed a few times. The chain is built from TRBV7-9 and TRBJ1-1; the match to TRBD1 covers 7 bases. V shed 5 bases, J shed 3 bases, and the junction held 9 bases outside the gene matches. Germline V lookup: CDR1 SEHNR, CDR2 FQNEAQ (reference sequence). CDR3 length equals 15 residues. DNA of the CDR3: TGTGCCAGCAGCGTTACAGGGGCCCTGTACACTGAAGCTTTCTTT. Translating gives CASSVTGALYTEAFF.

This clone was recorded a few times. The chain links TRBV7-9 to TRBJ2-2, with 10 bases lining up with TRBD1. V shed 4 bases and J 3 bases; nucleotides not matched to a gene: 2. From germline, CDR1 is SEHNR and CDR2 FQNEAQ (reference sequence). The CDR3 length is 15 residues. CDR3 region: CASSSGTGDTGELFF. As DNA, the CDR3 is TGTGCCAGCAGCTCCGGGACAGGGGACACCGGGGAGCTGTTTTTT.

This clone was picked up a small number of times. This chain connects TRBV5-4 to TRBJ1-4; the match to TRBD1 covers 9 bases. From germline, CDR1 is SGHNT and CDR2 YYREEE (reference sequence). The length of the CDR3 is 17 residues. Trimming cost V 0 bases and J 14 bases; bases outside gene matches: 17. The CDR3 DNA follows: TGTGCCAGCAGCTTGGGCGGCCTTGGGACAGGGACGAAGTTCCTGTTTTTT. It yields the protein CASSLGGLGTGTKFLFF.

This clone has a handful of counts. The V and J genes are TRBV5-6 and TRBJ1-2; 10 bases align to TRBD1. With 6 bases clipped from V and 3 bases from J, the junction kept 5 bases outside the gene matches. Germline V gene sequence: CDR1 SGHDT, CDR2 YYEEEE. This CDR3 spans 14 amino acids. The DNA of the CDR3 is TGTGCCAGCACCCGGGACAGGGGCGACTATGGCTACACCTTC. This translates into CASTRDRGDYGYTF.

Only a few counts were recorded for this clone. The V gene is TRBV6-6, the J gene TRBJ2-7; 9 positions match TRBD1. V shed 6 bases, J shed 3 bases, and the junction held 6 bases outside the gene matches. The CDR3 sequence is 14 residues long. Germline loops: CDR1 MNHNY, CDR2 SVGAGI (reference sequence). CDR3 sequence: CASSRGQGNYEQYF. CDR3 sequence (DNA): TGTGCCAGCAGCAGAGGACAGGGGAACTACGAGCAGTACTTC.

The count of this clone is one. J is TRBJ1-1 and V is TRBV19; D may be TRBD1 (6 bases). Per germline, CDR1 LNHDA and CDR2 SQIVND (reference sequence). V lost 8 bases and J lost 3, with 16 bases in between. The CDR3 has 14 residues. The CDR3 loop reads CASYSGGRDTEAFF. CDR3 nucleotide sequence: TGTGCCAGTTACAGCGGGGGGCGCGACACTGAAGCTTTCTTT.

V is TRBV2 and J is TRBJ2-7; no firm D call. The CDR3 sequence is 13 residues long. V was pared by 2 bases and J by 2 bases, with 7 bases between. CDR1 is SNHLY and CDR2 is FYNNEI in the germline V gene. This chain's CDR3 is CASSESSAYEQYF. The DNA of the CDR3 is TGTGCCAGCAGTGAATCGTCAGCCTACGAGCAGTACTTC.

The chain carries TRBV30 and TRBJ1-1, with 7 bases fitting TRBD1. This CDR3 region has 14 residues. Germline values: CDR1 GTSNPN, CDR2 SVGIG (reference sequence). Trimming cost V 0 bases and J 4 bases; bases outside gene matches: 5. This chain's CDR3 is CAWSVPGTVTEAFF. The CDR3 nucleotides are TGTGCCTGGAGTGTGCCTGGGACAGTCACTGAAGCTTTCTTT.

This clone was picked up a small number of times. The chain couples TRBV6-4 to TRBJ2-1; TRBD1 matches at 8 bases. Unmatched junction bases numbered 4, after V lost 5 bases and J lost 4 bases. This CDR3 region has 14 residues. Germline V lookup: CDR1 MRHNA, CDR2 SNTAGT. Here the CDR3 DNA reads TGTGCCAGCAGTCCGGGACAGGCTTACAATGAGCAGTTCTTC. It codes for CASSPGQAYNEQFF.

Concerning this clone: Other DNA sequences from this sample encode an identical CDR3 as well. The genes are TRBV20-1 and TRBJ1-2; D gene unclear. This CDR3 has 9 residues. Trimming stripped 5 bases from V and 7 bases from J, with 5 bases between. Germline CDR1 DFQATT, CDR2 SNEGSKA (reference sequence). CDR3 sequence: CSAPGGYTF. CDR3 nucleotide sequence: TGCAGTGCTCCGGGTGGCTACACCTTC.

Of note for this clone: The junction departs from the called germline gene at one end, perhaps through a read error. The chain couples TRBV30 to TRBJ1-1; 7 positions match TRBD1. This CDR3 has 12 residues. Per the germline V gene, CDR1 is GTSNPN and CDR2 is SVGIG (reference sequence). For the CDR3, the DNA is TGTGCCCGGAGACTTAGACAGGGCGAAGCTTTCTTT. This encodes CARRLRQGEAFF.

The count of this clone is one. This sequence joins TRBV7-2 and TRBJ2-5, with 8 bases aligning to TRBD2. The junction had 4 bases not matched to a gene; V was cut back by 4 bases and J by 0 bases. The germline V gene has CDR1 SGHTA and CDR2 FQGNSA. The CDR3 has 15 amino acids. In DNA form, the CDR3 reads TGTGCCAGCAGCTCCCAGACTAGCGACCAAGAGACCCAGTACTTC. Translated: CASSSQTSDQETQYF.

The CDR3: CASSLDSFNYGYTF. The CDR3 DNA reads TGTGCCAGCAGCTTAGACAGCTTTAACTATGGCTACACCTTC. This chain uses TRBV7-2 with TRBJ1-2; D unresolved. Germline values: CDR1 SGHTA, CDR2 FQGNSA. Trimming pared 1 base from V and 1 base from J, leaving 7 bases between. This CDR3 is 14 amino acids long. The full variable domain, its missing parts supplied by reference TRBV7-2 and TRBJ1-2, is GAGVSQSPSNKVTEKGKDVELRCDPISGHTALYWYRQSLGQGLEFLIYFQGNSAPDKSGLPSDRFSAERTGGSVSTLTIQRTQQEDSAVYLCASSLDSFNYGYTFGSGTRLTVV.

This clone was picked up a small number of times. The CDR3 protein is CSVEKTGGHGYTF. The CDR3 DNA reads TGCAGCGTTGAAAAAACAGGGGGCCATGGCTACACCTTC. The chain couples TRBV29-1 to TRBJ1-2, with 9 bases identical to TRBD1. The V segment lost 2 bases and the J segment 6 bases; nucleotides outside the gene matches: 4. Looked up from germline, CDR1 is SQVTM and CDR2 is ANQGSEA. This CDR3 is 13 amino acids long.

In its sample, this clone was seen a few times. The chain uses TRBV7-8 and TRBJ2-7, with D maybe TRBD1 (6 bases). From germline, CDR1 is SGHVS and CDR2 FQNEAQ. CDR3 length equals 13 residues. V was shortened by 1 base and J by 4 bases, with 8 bases between the two germline ends. In nucleotides, the CDR3 is TGTGCCAGCAGCTTAGAGGGGACATACGAGCAGTACTTC. This translates into CASSLEGTYEQYF.

The genes are TRBV7-9 and TRBJ2-1; 12 nucleotides line up with TRBD2. CDR3 length: 14 residues. From germline, CDR1 is SEHNR and CDR2 FQNEAQ (reference sequence). V gave up 5 bases and J gave up 8 bases; unmatched junction bases: 4. CDR3 bases: TGTGCCAGCAGCCAGGGACTAGCGGGCGATGAGCAGTTCTTC. It encodes CASSQGLAGDEQFF.

This clone appeared a few times. The chain combines TRBV27 with TRBJ2-1; no firm D call. Looked up from germline, CDR1 is MNHEY and CDR2 is SMNVEV (reference sequence). Trimming stripped 1 base from V and 9 bases from J, with 13 bases between. CDR3 length: 14 amino acids. In nucleotides, the CDR3 is TGTGCCAGCAGTTTATATATAGGCCGAGGTGAGCAGTTCTTC. This sequence encodes CASSLYIGRGEQFF.

The V call is TRBV10-3, the J call TRBJ1-1; D gene unclear. The CDR3 sequence is 14 residues long. V lost 0 bases and J 1 base, leaving 6 bases between the germline ends. Germline CDR1 and CDR2: ENHRY and SYGVKD. CDR3 bases: TGTGCCATCAGTGAGTCCTGGCAGAACACTGAAGCTTTCTTT. Protein sequence: CAISESWQNTEAFF.

This chain links TRBV7-9 with TRBJ1-6; D unresolved. Germline V gene sequence: CDR1 SEHNR, CDR2 FQNEAQ (reference sequence). Trimming took off 1 base at V and 13 bases at J, with 8 bases between the two ends. The CDR3 length is 12 residues. In DNA form, the CDR3 reads TGTGCCAGCAGCTTAGATCTGAGTCCCCTCCACTTT. It encodes CASSLDLSPLHF.

This clone appeared a few times. As DNA, the CDR3 is TGCAGCGTTGCAAGCGGGAGGGCCTACGAGCAGTACTTC. Amino acids: CSVASGRAYEQYF. The chain employs TRBV29-1 and TRBJ2-7; 10 bases fit TRBD2. Germline loops: CDR1 SQVTM, CDR2 ANQGSEA. J lost 2 bases, V lost 4 bases, and 2 bases had no gene match. The CDR3 totals 13 residues.

This clone was seen a few times. The chain couples TRBV7-9 to TRBJ1-1; D unclear. The CDR3 contains 13 residues. The germline gives CDR1 SEHNR, CDR2 FQNEAQ (reference sequence). V lost 1 base and J 7 bases, leaving 10 bases between the germline ends. The CDR3 region is CASSLVESVEAFF. CDR3 nucleotides: TGTGCCAGCAGCTTAGTTGAGTCGGTTGAAGCTTTCTTT.

This chain joins TRBV30 and TRBJ2-7; the D is unclear. Trimming left V 0 bases short and J 2 bases short, with 11 bases between. Germline loops: CDR1 GTSNPN, CDR2 SVGIG (reference sequence). The length of the CDR3 is 14 residues. DNA of the CDR3: TGTGCCTGGAGTGTACGTCCACAAACCTACGAGCAGTACTTC. Encoded protein: CAWSVRPQTYEQYF.

The chain joins TRBV27 to TRBJ2-7, with 13 bases aligning to TRBD2. This CDR3 comprises 13 residues. Looked up from germline, CDR1 is MNHEY and CDR2 is SMNVEV (reference sequence). J gave up 8 bases and V 6 bases, and 4 bases lay outside the gene matches. CDR3 sequence: CASRPTSGGKQYF. For the CDR3, the DNA is TGTGCCAGCAGACCGACTAGCGGGGGGAAGCAGTACTTC.

In regard to this clone: The junction shows a germline mismatch at one end, possibly a read error. J is TRBJ1-5 and V is TRBV2; a weak D match, TRBD1 (5 bases). The length of the CDR3 is 13 residues. Germline V gives CDR1 SNHLY, CDR2 FYNNEI. CDR3 in amino acids: CASSGGGNQPQHF. DNA of the CDR3: TGTGCCAGCAGTGGGGGCGGCAATCAGCCTCAGCATTTT. Variable domain in full (rest from reference TRBV2 and TRBJ1-5): EPEVTQTPSHQVTQMGQEVILRCVPISNHLYFYWYRQILGQKVEFLVSFYNNEISEKSEIFDDQFSVERPDGSNFTLKIRSTKLEDSAMYFCASSGGGNQPQHFGDGTRLSIL.

This clone has only a few counts. The V and J genes are TRBV13 and TRBJ2-1, with TRBD2 identical over 11 bases. Trimming at V came to 4 bases and at J to 4 bases, leaving 6 bases not matched to a gene. Per the germline V gene, CDR1 is PRHDT and CDR2 is FYEKMQ (reference sequence). This CDR3 has 16 amino acids. CDR3 sequence reads: CASSSLAGGAYNEQFF. CDR3 DNA sequence: TGTGCCAGCAGCTCCCTAGCGGGGGGTGCTTACAATGAGCAGTTCTTC.

For this clone: At the DNA level, this CDR3 is encoded by other sequences in the same sample as well. The chain employs TRBV6-5 and TRBJ2-7, with TRBD2 matching over 14 bases. With 4 bases clipped from V and 4 bases from J, the junction kept 3 bases outside the gene matches. Germline loops: CDR1 MNHEY, CDR2 SVGAGI. This CDR3 has 15 amino acids. The CDR3 loop is CASSSRLAGGYEQYF. CDR3 bases: TGTGCCAGCAGTTCCCGACTAGCGGGAGGGTACGAGCAGTACTTC.

This clone was recorded a few times. The genes are TRBV5-4 and TRBJ1-2; 12 bases are a match to TRBD1. V lost 3 bases to trimming and J lost 4 bases; unmatched junction nucleotides: 4. Germline V gene sequence: CDR1 SGHNT, CDR2 YYREEE (reference sequence). The CDR3 spans 15 residues. The CDR3 sequence is CASSWDRGRVYGYTF. The CDR3 nucleotides read TGTGCCAGCAGCTGGGACAGGGGGCGCGTCTATGGCTACACCTTC.

This clone was detected only a few times. This chain links TRBV25-1 with TRBJ1-4, with 9 bases that match TRBD1. With 5 bases clipped from V and 0 bases from J, the junction kept 1 base outside the gene matches. The length of the CDR3 is 15 residues. Germline V CDR1 and CDR2: MGHDK, SYGVNS. CDR3 in amino acids: CASSRQGATNEKLFF. CDR3 coding DNA: TGTGCCAGCAGTCGACAGGGGGCAACTAATGAAAAACTGTTTTTT.

This clone appeared a few times. The rearrangement links TRBV9 to TRBJ2-1; D is perhaps TRBD2 (5 bases). The CDR3 is made up of 16 amino acids. The ends were cut back, 4 bases at V and 0 bases at J, with 14 bases in the middle. The germline V gene encodes CDR1 SGDLS and CDR2 YYNGEE. Written as DNA, the CDR3 is TGTGCCAGCAGCCACAATTTGGGGAGCTCCTACAATGAGCAGTTCTTC. Translating it yields CASSHNLGSSYNEQFF. Drawing the rest from reference TRBV9 and TRBJ2-1, the complete variable domain is DSGVTQTPKHLITATGQRVTLRCSPRSGDLSVYWYQQSLDQGLQFLIQYYNGEERAKGNILERFSAQQFPDLHSELNLSSLELGDSALYFCASSHNLGSSYNEQFFGPGTRLTVL.

V gene TRBV7-9 combines with J gene TRBJ2-6; tentative D call: TRBD2 (6 bases). This CDR3 is built from 18 residues. In germline, CDR1 is SEHNR, CDR2 FQNEAQ (reference sequence). Deletions cut 5 bases from V and 3 bases from J, with 20 bases between. In nucleotides, the CDR3 is TGTGCCAGCAGCCCCTTTTCATCGGGGGTTGGTGGGGCCAACGTCCTGACTTTC. Residues: CASSPFSSGVGGANVLTF.

The gene calls are TRBV5-4 and TRBJ2-5; a possible D gene is TRBD1 (7 bases). This CDR3 region has 13 residues. Germline V gene sequence: CDR1 SGHNT, CDR2 YYREEE (reference sequence). V was pared by 4 bases and J by 5 bases, with 12 bases between. CDR3 DNA sequence: TGTGCCAGCAGCATGACAGGGAGGGAGACCCAGTACTTC. Protein: CASSMTGRETQYF. The full variable domain, its missing parts supplied by reference TRBV5-4 and TRBJ2-5, is ETGVTQSPTHLIKTRGQQVTLRCSSQSGHNTVSWYQQALGQGPQFIFQYYREEENGRGNFPPRFSGLQFPNYSSELNVNALELDDSALYLCASSMTGRETQYFGPGTRLLVL.